Listed here is a single T cell receptor beta chain. Its specific antigen is unknown. No base qualities exist here, and no much larger clone lies one base off it. V lost 3 bases and J lost 0 bases; the stretch between them is 3 bases long. As encoded in the germline V gene, CDR1 is KGHSH while CDR2 is LQKENI. The CDR3, cysteine through phenylalanine, is 14 amino acids long. Kept here is only the CDR3 DNA, which spans 42 bases and is read in frame from base 1. Enrolling through a virtual design, the prospective study's participants ranged in age from roughly 18 to 95 years and lived across approximately 25 United States geographic areas. Cohort assignment in the prospective study relied on participant-reported clinical history from a screening survey and a study questionnaire. Mobile phlebotomists in the prospective study collected whole blood, serum and a nasopharyngeal or oropharyngeal swab from every participant. Additional blood draws and questionnaires over a 2-month period could optionally be provided by prospective study participants. Prospective study blood samples were shipped either frozen or at room temperature before DNA extraction.

The source of the sample is a study of blood T cell repertoires in COVID-19 (TCRdb year 2020). Regarding the complete study: The collaborator samples originated in the United States, Italy and Spain and spanned the acute and convalescent phases of COVID-19. The material from the prospective study consisted of cDNA or gDNA derived from T cells, B-cell-depleted T cells, or PBMCs. Subjects who had been exposed to COVID-19, were actively infected with it, or had recovered from it provided the deeply sampled blood TCRbeta repertoires that made up the dataset. The repertoires were released in a freely available public database meant as a resource for research on the immune response to SARS-CoV-2. Samples came from the ongoing ImmuneRACE study (first 160 participants) plus 1,254 subjects from 6 global collaborators. A de-identified subject ID, COVID-19 status, age in years and sex were almost always included in the sample metadata. HLA class I and class II types, where available, came from metadata supplied by the sample provider rather than from assay-based typing.

TCRbeta CDR3 regions were amplified from genomic DNA using the immunoSEQ Assay, a bias-controlled multiplex PCR. In the original analysis: Within the assay, amplification of reference gene primers was used to estimate how many nucleated cells each sample contained. To quantify the absolute abundance of each unique TCRbeta CDR3 rearrangement, sequence reads were collapsed and filtered. For each sample, productive Simpson clonality was calculated as the square root of Simpson's diversity index over productive rearrangements. The immuneACCESS repertoire file appears here via TCRdb, limited to in-frame rearrangements. These files lack a portion of the clones; in checked studies, under half of the deficit traces to unresolved V genes, and the cause of the others is not known. Clone size and V and J calls were adopted from that table, with D and trimming inferred from the DNA. The sample table holds about 250,000 clones, of which 85% were seen once. The leading ten clones occupy 9.1% of the sample.

Results and caveats for the whole study, not just this receptor: The amount of clinical and demographic metadata varied by source and participant and was provided uncurated.

Sequencing was carried out using PBMCs or T cells enriched from blood (not recorded which). Recombination linked TRBV18 to TRBJ1-6; the D gene assignment is ambiguous. The TCR originated in a woman aged 50 to 60 with acute COVID-19. CDR3 protein: CASSPSSYNSPLHF. The DNA sequence is TGTGCCAGCTCACCGAGCTCCTATAATTCACCCCTCCACTTT. Reference TRBV18 and TRBJ1-6 genes cover what lies past the CDR3, so the full variable domain is NAGVMQNPRHLVRRRGQEARLRCSPMKGHSHVYWYRQLPEEGLKFMVYLQKENIIDESGMPKERFSAEFPKEGPSILRIQQVVRGDSAAYFCASSPSSYNSPLHFGNGTRLTVT.